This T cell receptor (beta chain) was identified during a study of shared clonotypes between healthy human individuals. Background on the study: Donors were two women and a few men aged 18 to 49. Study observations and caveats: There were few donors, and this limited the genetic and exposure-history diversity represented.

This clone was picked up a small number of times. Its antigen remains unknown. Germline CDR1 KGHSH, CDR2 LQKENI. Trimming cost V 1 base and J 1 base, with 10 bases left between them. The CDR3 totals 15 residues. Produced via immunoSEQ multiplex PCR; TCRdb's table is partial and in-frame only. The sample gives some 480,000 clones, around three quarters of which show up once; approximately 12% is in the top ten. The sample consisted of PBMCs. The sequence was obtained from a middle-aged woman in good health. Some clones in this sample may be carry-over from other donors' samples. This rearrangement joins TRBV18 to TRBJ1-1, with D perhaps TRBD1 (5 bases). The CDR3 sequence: CASSPLQGKNTEAFF. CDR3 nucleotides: TGTGCCAGCTCACCACTCCAGGGCAAGAACACTGAAGCTTTCTTT.